The clone carrying this T cell receptor (beta chain) has a count of ten or more. Its target is not known. The CDR3 consists of 16 residues. With 6 bases clipped from V and 2 bases from J, the junction kept 10 bases outside the gene matches. CDR1 is ENHRY, CDR2 SYGVKD, per germline. This entry comes from a study of T cells in Graves' hyperthyroidism and ophthalmopathy. General study results and limits: Blood held most thyroid clonotypes expanded above 0.001 frequency.

It was RNA transcripts that yielded the amplified TCR beta CDR3 regions. HTBI primers were used for first-round RT-PCR of the TCR CDR3. Via MiXCR, TCRdb re-called the multiplex PCR reads, giving one row per CDR3 protein. The profile covers approximately 640,000 distinct CDR3 sequences, with roughly 45% appearing a single time and roughly 6.5% taken by the ten largest. Any patient presenting with uncontrolled infection, other autoimmune disease, pregnancy or lactation was left out. Diagnostic decisions used clinical symptoms, serum thyroxine and TRAb, thyroid ultrasound and orbital computed tomography.

The source material was peripheral blood or thyroid tissue (not recorded which). This clonotype was sampled from an adult man with Graves' disease, either hyperthyroidism or ophthalmopathy (not recorded which). The rearrangement links TRBV10-3 to TRBJ2-7, with 10 bases identical to TRBD2. The CDR3 loop is CAISEGSGGPAYEQYF. In nucleotides, the CDR3 is TGTGCCATCAGCGAAGGTAGCGGGGGGCCAGCCTACGAGCAGTACTTC.